This T cell receptor beta chain was profiled in a study of long-term antiretroviral therapy in people with HIV. Study conclusions and caveats: Patients on ART gained diversity, which nonetheless stayed below transplant donor controls.

Note on this clone: What it binds is not known.

It was version v3.0 of the immunoSEQ assay that was run at survey level. Measured with immunoSEQ multiplex PCR; TCRdb has only the in-frame clones, and not every one. The sample has 20,000 to 25,000 clones, around 82% seen once. The material was unsorted PBMCs, obtained 0.5 years after starting antiretroviral therapy. This receptor was obtained from a woman aged 40 to 50 with HIV.

The CDR3, as DNA: TGTGCCAGCAGTTCGACTAGCGGGGGGCTTGCCGGGGAGCTGTTTTTT. Its protein is CASSSTSGGLAGELFF. J is TRBJ2-2 and V is TRBV27; 13 bases match TRBD2. This CDR3 has 16 residues. CDR1 is MNHEY, CDR2 SMNVEV, per germline (reference sequence). Germline trimming cut 4 bases from V and 6 bases from J; bases unmatched to any gene: 5.